The clone carrying this T cell receptor (beta chain) was counted only a few times. Its target is not known. Germline loops: CDR1 LNHDA, CDR2 SQIVND (reference sequence). The CDR3 spans 14 residues. With 3 bases removed from V and 9 bases from J, the gap between germline ends came to 15 bases. The source of the sample is a study of response to subunit inactivated influenza vaccine. Findings and limits, study-wide: Only a handful of new T cells, the authors suggested, are recruited with each seasonal influenza vaccination.

TCRdb called the RT-PCR reads again in MiXCR, with one record for every CDR3 protein. Among some 640,000 distinct CDR3 sequences listed, approximately 15% were seen once. This sequence joins TRBV19 and TRBJ1-5; no clear D. The TCR sequence derives from a man aged 50-59 years who received an inactivated influenza vaccine. The starting material was PBMCs from blood, obtained 14 days before vaccination. The CDR3 region is CASSIYLDAPPQHF. The CDR3 nucleotides are TGTGCCAGTAGTATCTACCTGGATGCCCCGCCCCAGCATTTT.